A single T cell receptor beta chain is shown here with its context. Its antigen is as yet unknown. Heparinised blood was drawn once per donor, averaging approximately 0.12 L. A sort by CD45RO/CCR7/CD25/CD127/CD95/CD27 yielded CD4+ naive, central memory, regulatory and stem cell-like memory cells. Once sorted, every population was more than 95% pure. This specimen belongs to a study of beta chain features in type 1 diabetes. Study results and caveats: Moderately but significantly shorter TCRB CDR3s were found in Type 1 diabetes patients in all four CD4+ subsets.

V was pared by 1 base and J by 3 bases, with 18 bases between. Looked up from germline, CDR1 is PRHDT and CDR2 is FYEKMQ (reference sequence). The CDR3 extends over 17 amino acids. The investigators reverse transcribed all of the isolated RNA, so they sequenced expressed TCRB transcripts. Naive, central memory and regulatory T cell samples came to a mean of approximately 4 million reads. Sequenced by immunoSEQ multiplex PCR; TCRdb stores in-frame clones only, minus some. This sample has hundreds of thousands of clones, with over 10% found just once. The chain joins TRBV13 to TRBJ1-1; D possibly corresponds to TRBD1 (5 bases). Sequencing input: naive CD4+ T cells from blood. The clonotype comes from a man between 18 and 35 years old with type 1 diabetes. The DNA for the CDR3 is TGTGCCAGCAGCTTAGTAGGGAGGGTCGGAGGGGACACTGAAGCTTTCTTT. Amino acid sequence: CASSLVGRVGGDTEAFF.